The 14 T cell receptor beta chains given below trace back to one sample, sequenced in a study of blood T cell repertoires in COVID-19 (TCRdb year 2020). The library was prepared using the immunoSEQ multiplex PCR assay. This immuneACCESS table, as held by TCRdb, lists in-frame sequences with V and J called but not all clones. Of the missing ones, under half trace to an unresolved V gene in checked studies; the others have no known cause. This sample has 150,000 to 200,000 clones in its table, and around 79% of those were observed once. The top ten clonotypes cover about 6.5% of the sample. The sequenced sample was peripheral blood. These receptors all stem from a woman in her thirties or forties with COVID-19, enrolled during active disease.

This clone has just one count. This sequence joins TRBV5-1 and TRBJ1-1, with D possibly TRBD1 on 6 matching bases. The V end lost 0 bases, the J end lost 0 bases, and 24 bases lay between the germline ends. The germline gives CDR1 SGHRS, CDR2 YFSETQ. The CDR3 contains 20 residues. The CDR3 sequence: CASSLGLLAGQQSMNTEAFF. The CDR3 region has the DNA TGCGCCAGCAGCTTGGGGCTGCTCGCTGGACAGCAAAGCATGAACACTGAAGCTTTCTTT.

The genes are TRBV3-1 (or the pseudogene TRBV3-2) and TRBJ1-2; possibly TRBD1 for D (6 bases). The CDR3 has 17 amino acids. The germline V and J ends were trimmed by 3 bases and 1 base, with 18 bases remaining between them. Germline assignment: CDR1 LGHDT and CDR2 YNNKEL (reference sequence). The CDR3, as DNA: TGTGCCAGCAGCCAGGGAAACTTCAGGGGTAATAACTATGGCTACACCTTC. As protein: CASSQGNFRGNNYGYTF.

This chain's CDR3 is CASSRTAQETQYF. CDR3 DNA sequence: TGCGCCAGCAGCCGGACAGCCCAAGAGACCCAGTACTTC. The rearrangement uses TRBV5-1 and TRBJ2-5; perhaps TRBD1 as D (6 bases). V lost 4 bases, J lost 1 base, and 8 bases lay in between. CDR1 and CDR2 from the germline V gene are SGHRS and YFSETQ. The CDR3 extends over 13 amino acids.

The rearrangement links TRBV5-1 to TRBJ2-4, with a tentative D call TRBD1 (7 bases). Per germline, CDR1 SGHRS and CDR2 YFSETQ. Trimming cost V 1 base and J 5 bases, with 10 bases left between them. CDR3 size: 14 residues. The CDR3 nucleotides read TGCGCCAGCAGCTTGACCAGGGGGGAAAACATTCAGTACTTC. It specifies CASSLTRGENIQYF.

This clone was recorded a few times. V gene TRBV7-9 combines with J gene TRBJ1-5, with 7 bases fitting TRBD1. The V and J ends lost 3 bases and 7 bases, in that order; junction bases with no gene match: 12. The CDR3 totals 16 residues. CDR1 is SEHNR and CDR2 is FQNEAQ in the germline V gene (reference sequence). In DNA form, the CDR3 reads TGTGCCAGCAGCTTGTGGGCCGACAGGGTTGGGCAGCCCCAGCATTTT. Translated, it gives CASSLWADRVGQPQHF.

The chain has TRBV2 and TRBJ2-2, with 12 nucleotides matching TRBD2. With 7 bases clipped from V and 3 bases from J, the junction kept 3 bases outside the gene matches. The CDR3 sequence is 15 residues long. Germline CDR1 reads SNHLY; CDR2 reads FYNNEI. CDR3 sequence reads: CASTGLAGYTGELFF. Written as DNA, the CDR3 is TGTGCCAGCACCGGACTAGCGGGATACACCGGGGAGCTGTTTTTT.

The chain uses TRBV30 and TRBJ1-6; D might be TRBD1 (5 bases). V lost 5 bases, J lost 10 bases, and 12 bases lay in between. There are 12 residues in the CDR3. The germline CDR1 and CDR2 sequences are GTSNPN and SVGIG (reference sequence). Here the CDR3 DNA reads TGTGCCTGGGACGAAACAGGATCACCCCTCCACTTT. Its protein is CAWDETGSPLHF. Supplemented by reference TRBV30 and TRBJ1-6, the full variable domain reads SQTIHQWPATLVQPVGSPLSLECTVEGTSNPNLYWYRQAAGRGLQLLFYSVGIGQISSEVPQNLSASRPQDRQFILSSKKLLLSDSGFYLCAWDETGSPLHFGNGTRLTVT.

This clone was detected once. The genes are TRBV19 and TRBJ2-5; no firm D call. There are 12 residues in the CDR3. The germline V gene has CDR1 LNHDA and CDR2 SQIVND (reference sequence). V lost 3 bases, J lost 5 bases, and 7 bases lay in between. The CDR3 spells CASSMEQETQYF. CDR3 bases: TGTGCCAGTAGTATGGAGCAGGAGACCCAGTACTTC.

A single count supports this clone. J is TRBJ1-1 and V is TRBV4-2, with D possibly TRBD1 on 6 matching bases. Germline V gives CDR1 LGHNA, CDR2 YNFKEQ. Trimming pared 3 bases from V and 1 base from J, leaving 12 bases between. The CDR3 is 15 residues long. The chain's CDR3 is CASSQGAQGNTEAFF. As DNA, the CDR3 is TGTGCCAGCAGCCAGGGGGCTCAGGGGAACACTGAAGCTTTCTTT.

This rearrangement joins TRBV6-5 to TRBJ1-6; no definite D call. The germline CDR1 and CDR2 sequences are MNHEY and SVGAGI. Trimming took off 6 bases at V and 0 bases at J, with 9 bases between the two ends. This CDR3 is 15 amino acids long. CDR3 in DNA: TGTGCCAGCAGGGTTACAGTCTCCTATAATTCACCCCTCCACTTT. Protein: CASRVTVSYNSPLHF.

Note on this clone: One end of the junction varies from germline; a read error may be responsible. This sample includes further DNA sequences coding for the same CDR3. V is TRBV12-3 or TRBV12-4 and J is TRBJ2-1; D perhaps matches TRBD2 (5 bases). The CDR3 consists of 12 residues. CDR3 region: CASSLARNEQFF. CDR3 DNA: TGTGCCAGCAGCTTAGCGAGAAATGAGCAGTTCTTC.

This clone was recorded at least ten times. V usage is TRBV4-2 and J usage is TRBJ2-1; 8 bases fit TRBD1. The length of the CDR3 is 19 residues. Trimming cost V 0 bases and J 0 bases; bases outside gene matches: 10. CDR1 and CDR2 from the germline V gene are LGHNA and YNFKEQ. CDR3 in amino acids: CASSQEAYSGGASYNEQFF. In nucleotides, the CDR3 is TGTGCCAGCAGCCAAGAGGCCTACTCAGGGGGCGCCTCCTACAATGAGCAGTTCTTC.

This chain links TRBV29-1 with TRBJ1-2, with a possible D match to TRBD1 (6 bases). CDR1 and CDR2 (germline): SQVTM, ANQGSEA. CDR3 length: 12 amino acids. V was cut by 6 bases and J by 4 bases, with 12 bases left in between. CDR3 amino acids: CSVAGALYGYTF. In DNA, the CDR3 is TGCAGCGTGGCAGGGGCTCTCTATGGCTACACCTTC.

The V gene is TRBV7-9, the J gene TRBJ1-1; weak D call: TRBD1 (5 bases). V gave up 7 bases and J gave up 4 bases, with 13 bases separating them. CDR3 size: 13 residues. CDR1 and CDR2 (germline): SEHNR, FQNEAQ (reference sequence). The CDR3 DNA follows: TGTGCCAGCATCAACATGGGGGGCACTGAAGCTTTCTTT. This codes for CASINMGGTEAFF.